This TCR beta chain originates from a study of OX40 agonist ivuxolimab in advanced cancers. On the study more broadly: Subjects had a mean age of around 60 years, with a range of roughly 20 to 79; roughly 80% were male. Points from the study as a whole: At 0.1 to 3.0 mg/kg and by week 6, CD4+ and CD8+ T cells in the blood had expanded clonally.

The protocol was immunoSEQ multiplex PCR, while the TCRdb copy is restricted to in-frame clones and leaves out a portion. The repertoire consists of some 52,000 clones, with over 80% occurring once and the leading ten covering over 20%. As to this clone: Its antigen is unknown.

Germline V lookup: CDR1 SNHLY, CDR2 FYNNEI. V gave up 1 base and J gave up 5 bases; unmatched junction bases: 4. This CDR3 comprises 15 residues. The receptor was derived from an adult with an advanced solid tumor such as melanoma, head and neck, liver or kidney cancer. V and J are TRBV2 and TRBJ1-5, with TRBD1 matching over 8 bases. Specimen: CD4+ or CD8+ T cells sorted from blood, collected in a trial of the OX40 agonist ivuxolimab. CDR3 sequence reads: CASSEGQGSYQPQHF. The CDR3 DNA is TGTGCCAGCAGTGAAGGACAGGGGAGTTATCAGCCCCAGCATTTT.